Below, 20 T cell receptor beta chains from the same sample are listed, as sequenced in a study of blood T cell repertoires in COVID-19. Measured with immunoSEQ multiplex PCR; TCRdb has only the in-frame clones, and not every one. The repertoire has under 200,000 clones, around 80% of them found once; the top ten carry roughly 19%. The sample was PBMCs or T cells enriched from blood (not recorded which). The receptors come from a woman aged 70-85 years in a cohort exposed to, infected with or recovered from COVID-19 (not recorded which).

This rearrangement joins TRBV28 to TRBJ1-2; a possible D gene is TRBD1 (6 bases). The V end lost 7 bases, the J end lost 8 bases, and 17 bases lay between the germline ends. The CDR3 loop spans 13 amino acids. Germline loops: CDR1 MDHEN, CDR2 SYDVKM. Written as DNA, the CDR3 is TGTGCCAGCACCCTAGGGGGACGGCGCGGCTACACCTTC. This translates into CASTLGGRRGYTF.

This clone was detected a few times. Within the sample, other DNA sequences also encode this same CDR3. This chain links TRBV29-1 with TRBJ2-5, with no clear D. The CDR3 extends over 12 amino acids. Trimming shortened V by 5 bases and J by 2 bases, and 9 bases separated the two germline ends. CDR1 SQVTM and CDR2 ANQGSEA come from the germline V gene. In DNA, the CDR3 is TGCAGCGTTCTTCCCCCTCAAGAGACCCAGTACTTC. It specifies CSVLPPQETQYF. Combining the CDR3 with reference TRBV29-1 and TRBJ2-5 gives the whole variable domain SAVISQKPSRDICQRGTSLTIQCQVDSQVTMMFWYRQQPGQSLTLIATANQGSEATYESGFVIDKFPISRPNLTFSTLTVSNMSPEDSSIYLCSVLPPQETQYFGPGTRLLVL.

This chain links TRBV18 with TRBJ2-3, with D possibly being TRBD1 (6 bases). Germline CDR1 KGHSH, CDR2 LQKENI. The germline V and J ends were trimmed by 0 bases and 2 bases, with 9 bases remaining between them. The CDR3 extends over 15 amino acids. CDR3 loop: CASSPPGQSTDTQYF. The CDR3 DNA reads TGTGCCAGCTCACCACCAGGACAGTCCACAGATACGCAGTATTTT. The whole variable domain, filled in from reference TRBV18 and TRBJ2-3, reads NAGVMQNPRHLVRRRGQEARLRCSPMKGHSHVYWYRQLPEEGLKFMVYLQKENIIDESGMPKERFSAEFPKEGPSILRIQQVVRGDSAAYFCASSPPGQSTDTQYFGPGTRLTVL.

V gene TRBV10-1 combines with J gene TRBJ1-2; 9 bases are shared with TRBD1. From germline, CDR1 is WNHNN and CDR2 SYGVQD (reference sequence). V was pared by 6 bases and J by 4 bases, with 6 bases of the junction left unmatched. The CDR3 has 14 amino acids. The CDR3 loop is CASSAGTGPYGYTF. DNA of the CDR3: TGCGCCAGCAGCGCCGGGACAGGGCCCTATGGCTACACCTTC.

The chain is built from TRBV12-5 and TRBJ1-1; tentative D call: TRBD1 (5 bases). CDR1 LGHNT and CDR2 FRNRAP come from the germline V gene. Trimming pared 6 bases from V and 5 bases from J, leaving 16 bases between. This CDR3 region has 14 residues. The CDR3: CASGSTVGRTEAFF. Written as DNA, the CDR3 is TGTGCTAGTGGGTCCACAGTGGGGCGGACTGAAGCTTTCTTT.

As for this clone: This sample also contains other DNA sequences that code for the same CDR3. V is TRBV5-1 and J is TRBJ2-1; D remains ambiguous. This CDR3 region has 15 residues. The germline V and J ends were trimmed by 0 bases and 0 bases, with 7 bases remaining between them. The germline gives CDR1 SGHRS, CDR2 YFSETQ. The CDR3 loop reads CASSLAVSSYNEQFF. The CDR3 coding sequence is TGCGCCAGCAGCTTGGCGGTGAGCTCCTACAATGAGCAGTTCTTC.

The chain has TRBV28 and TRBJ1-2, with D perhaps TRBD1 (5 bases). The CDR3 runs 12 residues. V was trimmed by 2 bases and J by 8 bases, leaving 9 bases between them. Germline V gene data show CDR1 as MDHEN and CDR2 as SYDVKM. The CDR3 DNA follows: TGTGCCAGCAGTTTAGCAGGGTCCGGCTACACCTTC. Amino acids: CASSLAGSGYTF.

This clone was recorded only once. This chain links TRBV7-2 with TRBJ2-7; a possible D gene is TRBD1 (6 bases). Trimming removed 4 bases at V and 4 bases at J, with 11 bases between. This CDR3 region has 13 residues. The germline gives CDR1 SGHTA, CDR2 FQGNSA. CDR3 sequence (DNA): TGTGCCAGCAGCTCCGGGACACATTACGAGCAGTACTTC. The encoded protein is CASSSGTHYEQYF.

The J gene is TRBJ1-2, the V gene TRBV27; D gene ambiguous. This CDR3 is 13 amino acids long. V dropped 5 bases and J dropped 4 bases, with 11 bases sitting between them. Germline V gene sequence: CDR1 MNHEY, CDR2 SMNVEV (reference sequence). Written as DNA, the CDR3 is TGTGCCAGCAGTCCCTTAGATACCTATGGCTACACCTTC. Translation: CASSPLDTYGYTF.

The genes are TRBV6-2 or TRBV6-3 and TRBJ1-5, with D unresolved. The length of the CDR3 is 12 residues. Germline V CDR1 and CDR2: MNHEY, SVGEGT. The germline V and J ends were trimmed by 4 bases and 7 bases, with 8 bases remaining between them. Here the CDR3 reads CASSSPGQPQHF. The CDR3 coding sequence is TGTGCCAGCAGTTCCCCGGGGCAGCCCCAGCATTTT.

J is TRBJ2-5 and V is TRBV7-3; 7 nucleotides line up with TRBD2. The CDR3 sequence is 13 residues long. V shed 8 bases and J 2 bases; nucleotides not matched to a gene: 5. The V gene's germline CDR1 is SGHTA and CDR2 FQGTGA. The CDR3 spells CASGSGAQETQYF. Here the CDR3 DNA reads TGTGCCAGCGGCAGCGGGGCTCAAGAGACCCAGTACTTC. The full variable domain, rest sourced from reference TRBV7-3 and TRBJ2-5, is GAGVSQTPSNKVTEKGKYVELRCDPISGHTALYWYRQSLGQGPEFLIYFQGTGAADDSGLPNDRFFAVRPEGSVSTLKIQRTERGDSAVYLCASGSGAQETQYFGPGTRLLVL.

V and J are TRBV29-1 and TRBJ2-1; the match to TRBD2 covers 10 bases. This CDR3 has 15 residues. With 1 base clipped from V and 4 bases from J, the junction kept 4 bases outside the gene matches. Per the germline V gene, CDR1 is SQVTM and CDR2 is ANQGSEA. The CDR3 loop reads CSVEGLAGSYNEQFF. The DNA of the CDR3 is TGCAGCGTTGAAGGACTAGCGGGTTCTTACAATGAGCAGTTCTTC.

CDR3 amino acids: CASSLHGVNTEAFF. For the CDR3, the DNA is TGTGCCAGCAGCCTCCATGGAGTTAACACTGAAGCTTTCTTT. This chain joins TRBV7-9 and TRBJ1-1; D uncertain. The germline CDR1 and CDR2 sequences are SEHNR and FQNEAQ (reference sequence). This CDR3 is built from 14 residues. Trimming pared 5 bases from V and 2 bases from J, leaving 12 bases between. Drawing the rest from reference TRBV7-9 and TRBJ1-1, the complete variable domain is DTGVSQNPRHKITKRGQNVTFRCDPISEHNRLYWYRQTLGQGPEFLTYFQNEAQLEKSRLLSDRFSAERPKGSFSTLEIQRTEQGDSAMYLCASSLHGVNTEAFFGQGTRLTVV.

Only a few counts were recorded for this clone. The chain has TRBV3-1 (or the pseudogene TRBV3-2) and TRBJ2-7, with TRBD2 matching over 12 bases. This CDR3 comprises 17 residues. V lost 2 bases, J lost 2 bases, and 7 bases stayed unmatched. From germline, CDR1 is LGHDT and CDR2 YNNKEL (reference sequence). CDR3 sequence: CASSQLAGGSRAYEQYF. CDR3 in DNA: TGTGCCAGCAGCCAACTAGCGGGAGGGAGTAGGGCCTACGAGCAGTACTTC.

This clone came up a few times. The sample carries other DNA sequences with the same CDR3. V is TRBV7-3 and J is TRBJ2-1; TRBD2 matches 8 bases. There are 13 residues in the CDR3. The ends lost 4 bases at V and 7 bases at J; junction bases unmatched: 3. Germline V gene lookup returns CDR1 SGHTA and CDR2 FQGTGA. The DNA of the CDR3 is TGTGCCAGCAGCTCGGGACTAGTGAATGAGCAGTTCTTC. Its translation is CASSSGLVNEQFF.

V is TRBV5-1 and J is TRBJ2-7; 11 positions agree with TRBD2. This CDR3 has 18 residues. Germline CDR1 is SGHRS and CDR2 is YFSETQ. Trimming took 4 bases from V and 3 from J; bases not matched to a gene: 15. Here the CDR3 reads CASSPDGASGGRSYEQYF. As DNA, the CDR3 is TGCGCCAGCAGCCCCGACGGGGCTAGCGGGGGGAGGAGCTACGAGCAGTACTTC.

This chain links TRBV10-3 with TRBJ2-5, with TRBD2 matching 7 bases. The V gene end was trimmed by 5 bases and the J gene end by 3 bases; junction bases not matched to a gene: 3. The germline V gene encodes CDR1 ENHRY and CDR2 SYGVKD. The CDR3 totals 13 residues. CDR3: CAISRLAEETQYF. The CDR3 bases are TGTGCCATCAGTCGACTAGCCGAAGAGACCCAGTACTTC.

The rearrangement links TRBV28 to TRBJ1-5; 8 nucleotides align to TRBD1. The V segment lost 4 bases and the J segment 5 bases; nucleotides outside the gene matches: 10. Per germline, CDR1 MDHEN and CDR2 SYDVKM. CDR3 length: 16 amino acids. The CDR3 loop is CASSSLGTGRDQPQHF. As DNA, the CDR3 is TGTGCCAGCAGTTCTCTCGGGACAGGCCGTGATCAGCCCCAGCATTTT. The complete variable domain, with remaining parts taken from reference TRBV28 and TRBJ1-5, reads DVKVTQSSRYLVKRTGEKVFLECVQDMDHENMFWYRQDPGLGLRLIYFSYDVKMKEKGDIPEGYSVSREKKERFSLILESASTNQTSMYLCASSSLGTGRDQPQHFGDGTRLSIL.

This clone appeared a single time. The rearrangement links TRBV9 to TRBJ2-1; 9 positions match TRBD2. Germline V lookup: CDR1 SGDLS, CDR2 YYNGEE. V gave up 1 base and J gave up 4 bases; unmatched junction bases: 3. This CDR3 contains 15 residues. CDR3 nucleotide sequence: TGTGCCAGCAGCGTATTTCTAGCGGGGTACAATGAGCAGTTCTTC. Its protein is CASSVFLAGYNEQFF.

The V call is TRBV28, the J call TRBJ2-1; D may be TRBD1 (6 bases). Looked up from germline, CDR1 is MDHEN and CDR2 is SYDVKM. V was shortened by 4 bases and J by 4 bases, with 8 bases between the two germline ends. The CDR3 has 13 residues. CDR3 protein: CASSWTDYNEQFF. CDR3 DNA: TGTGCCAGCAGTTGGACAGATTACAATGAGCAGTTCTTC.